Listed here is a single T cell receptor beta chain. What it binds is unknown. The sample originates from a study of T cells in Graves' hyperthyroidism and ophthalmopathy. About the study: Peripheral blood sampling occurred at initial diagnosis, before any treatment.

Points from the study as a whole: Most clonotypes expanded in the thyroid (above 0.001) were also present in blood. With a median lead of approximately 6 months before onset, the model predicted ophthalmopathy.

TCR beta CDR3 regions were amplified from RNA transcripts. During a first-round RT-PCR of the TCR CDR3, the HTBI primer set was used. TCRdb re-called the multiplex PCR reads through MiXCR, storing one row per CDR3 protein. Of hundreds of thousands of distinct CDR3 sequences detected, roughly 15% appear once; the ten largest clones hold about 30%. The sequenced sample was blood. This sequence was found in a woman under 30 with Graves' ophthalmopathy.

As DNA, the CDR3 is TGTGCCAGCAGCTCCGGAACGGCGGGAGCGCTCTACGAGCAGTACTTC. This sequence encodes CASSSGTAGALYEQYF. The gene calls are TRBV7-6 and TRBJ2-7, with TRBD2 matching over 7 bases. The CDR3 runs to 16 residues. Germline CDR1 reads SGHVS; CDR2 reads FNYEAQ. The V and J ends lost 4 bases and 3 bases, in that order; junction bases with no gene match: 12.